The 31 T cell receptor beta chains given below trace back to one sample, sequenced in a study of CD8+CD57+ T cells in acquired aplastic anemia. TCR beta VDJ and CDR3 profiles were obtained from a genomic DNA template. TCRdb reanalysed the reads using MiXCR and keeps one entry per CDR3 protein. The table includes 150,000 to 200,000 distinct CDR3 sequences, about 64% detected once. The material sequenced was sorted CD4+, CD8+, or CD8+CD57+ T cells (not recorded which) from PBMCs. These TCRs come from a human donor with severe aplastic anemia or a healthy control (not recorded which).

This chain connects TRBV5-1 to TRBJ2-7, with 8 bases lining up with TRBD1. CDR3 length equals 14 residues. CDR1 is SGHRS and CDR2 is YFSETQ in the germline V gene. J was trimmed by 5 bases and V by 0 bases; bases with no gene match: 4. The CDR3 loop reads CASSLVGQGDEQYF. As DNA, the CDR3 is TGCGCCAGCAGCTTGGTAGGACAGGGTGACGAGCAGTACTTC.

This clonotype was recorded at least ten times. The V gene is TRBV9, the J gene TRBJ2-1, with 7 bases identical to TRBD2. Germline V gene data show CDR1 as SGDLS and CDR2 as YYNGEE. The J segment lost 8 bases and the V segment lost 0 bases, leaving 5 bases of the junction unmatched. The CDR3 covers 14 residues. CDR3 coding DNA: TGTGCCAGCAGCGTAGTTGGGGGGGTGGATGAGCAGTTCTTC. As protein: CASSVVGGVDEQFF.

As to this clonotype: A single base separates this from a much larger clone, so it may be a read error. The V and J genes are TRBV14 and TRBJ2-7; 7 positions match TRBD1. Per germline, CDR1 SGHDN and CDR2 FVKESK. The length of the CDR3 is 13 residues. Germline trimming cut 4 bases from V and 5 bases from J; bases unmatched to any gene: 5. The CDR3 region is CASSPGTAHEQYF. The CDR3 bases are TGTGCCAGCAGCCCCGGGACAGCCCACGAGCAGTACTTC.

The chain joins TRBV5-4 to TRBJ2-6, with no clear D. Trimming removed 7 bases from V and 0 bases from J, with 8 bases in between. From germline, CDR1 is SGHNT and CDR2 YYREEE (reference sequence). The CDR3 is made up of 14 amino acids. CDR3 DNA: TGTGCCAGCGTCGCCGGCTCTGGGGCCAACGTCCTGACTTTC. This translates into CASVAGSGANVLTF.

J is TRBJ1-5 and V is TRBV7-8, with D unresolved. With 2 bases removed from V and 2 bases from J, the gap between germline ends came to 13 bases. The germline gives CDR1 SGHVS, CDR2 FQNEAQ. The CDR3 runs 16 residues. CDR3 sequence (DNA): TGTGCCAGCAGCTTACCTGCGGCAGCTGGCAATCAGCCCCAGCATTTT. This sequence encodes CASSLPAAAGNQPQHF.

This clonotype came up many times. The chain has TRBV15 and TRBJ1-4; TRBD1 matches 7 bases. The CDR3 is made up of 14 amino acids. Per germline, CDR1 LNHNV and CDR2 YYDKDF (reference sequence). V was pared by 4 bases and J by 6 bases, with 5 bases of the junction left unmatched. CDR3 in amino acids: CATSIRQGDEKLFF. As DNA, the CDR3 is TGTGCCACCAGCATACGACAGGGAGATGAAAAACTGTTTTTT.

This clonotype occurred a few times. This sequence joins TRBV20-1 and TRBJ2-5, with D possibly being TRBD2 (6 bases). The CDR3 is 12 amino acids. With 2 bases removed from V and 5 bases from J, the gap between germline ends came to 9 bases. Germline assignment: CDR1 DFQATT and CDR2 SNEGSKA (reference sequence). The CDR3 here is CSARTSWETQYF. The CDR3 nucleotides read TGCAGTGCTAGAACTAGCTGGGAGACCCAGTACTTC.

The chain has TRBV29-1 and TRBJ2-5, with 9 bases that match TRBD1. Looked up from germline, CDR1 is SQVTM and CDR2 is ANQGSEA. The ends lost 6 bases at V and 3 bases at J; junction bases unmatched: 11. This CDR3 has 15 amino acids. In DNA form, the CDR3 reads TGCAGCGTAATCAAACCGGGACAGGGCAAAGAGACCCAGTACTTC. Translation gives CSVIKPGQGKETQYF.

This clonotype was observed a handful of times. The chain links TRBV2 to TRBJ1-5, with 8 bases aligning to TRBD1. The V and J ends lost 4 bases and 4 bases, in that order; junction bases with no gene match: 3. Germline lookup yields CDR1 SNHLY and CDR2 FYNNEI. This CDR3 contains 14 residues. The CDR3 DNA sequence: TGTGCCAGCAGTGCGGACAGGGCTAATCAGCCCCAGCATTTT. Residues: CASSADRANQPQHF.

This clonotype showed up many times. V and J are TRBV12-3 or TRBV12-4 and TRBJ1-2, with D possibly being TRBD1 (6 bases). The V and J ends lost 6 bases and 8 bases respectively, with 19 bases between them. The CDR3 has 14 residues. CDR3 amino acids: CASSLGGGISGYTF. In DNA, the CDR3 is TGTGCCAGCAGCCTGGGAGGGGGGATCTCCGGCTACACCTTC.

This rearrangement joins TRBV7-6 to TRBJ2-2, with D unresolved. CDR1 is SGHVS and CDR2 is FNYEAQ in the germline V gene. Trimming cost V 4 bases and J 8 bases, with 11 bases left between them. The CDR3 spans 13 residues. CDR3 nucleotides: TGTGCCAGCAGCTCCCTCTGGTATGGGGAGCTGTTTTTT. Translation gives CASSSLWYGELFF.

This clonotype was detected ten times or more. The V and J genes are TRBV13 and TRBJ1-2, with D possibly matching TRBD1 (6 bases). Germline CDR1 and CDR2: PRHDT and FYEKMQ (reference sequence). This CDR3 has 14 residues. Trimming removed 5 bases at V and 1 base at J, with 11 bases between. CDR3 bases: TGTGCCAGCAGCATCCCGGACAGTAACTATGGCTACACCTTC. Translation gives CASSIPDSNYGYTF.

Concerning this clonotype: The junction does not match germline at one end; this may be a read error. The CDR3 spells CATSRGSFGTVGFNEQFF. The CDR3 coding sequence is TGTGCCACCAGCAGAGGATCCTTTGGGACAGTAGGCTTCAATGAGCAGTTCTTC. The chain combines TRBV7-3 with TRBJ2-1; 7 nucleotides align to TRBD1. This CDR3 is 18 amino acids long. Germline V gene sequence: CDR1 SGHTA, CDR2 FQGTGA.

A word on this clonotype: One end of the junction varies from germline; a read error may be responsible. This chain joins TRBV24-1 and TRBJ2-3, with 10 bases aligning to TRBD1. The CDR3 is 17 residues long. Germline CDR1 reads KGHDR; CDR2 reads SFDVKD. CDR3 sequence: CAASDFWGTGGTDTQYF. DNA for the CDR3: TGTGCCGCCAGTGATTTTTGGGGGACAGGGGGCACAGATACGCAGTATTTT.

This chain connects TRBV15 to TRBJ2-7; 7 bases align to TRBD2. Germline loops: CDR1 LNHNV, CDR2 YYDKDF (reference sequence). With 3 bases clipped from V and 5 bases from J, the junction kept 7 bases outside the gene matches. This CDR3 is built from 14 residues. The DNA of the CDR3 is TGTGCCACCAGCAGGGTTAGGGGAGGGAACGAGCAGTACTTC. This codes for CATSRVRGGNEQYF.

The chain uses TRBV7-4 and TRBJ2-2; 9 bases align to TRBD1. The trim removed 6 bases at V and 2 bases at J, leaving 13 bases unmatched. The germline gives CDR1 SGHVT, CDR2 SQSDAQ. This CDR3 region has 18 residues. The CDR3 protein is CASRSLSLGQGNTGELFF. DNA of the CDR3: TGTGCCAGCAGGTCCCTCTCCTTGGGACAGGGAAACACCGGGGAGCTGTTTTTT.

The genes are TRBV11-2 and TRBJ2-7; D unclear. Trimming took off 1 base at V and 3 bases at J, with 7 bases between the two ends. Germline V gives CDR1 SGHAT, CDR2 FQNNGV. This CDR3 is built from 13 residues. The CDR3 DNA follows: TGTGCCAGCAGCTTAGGACGCTTCTACGAGCAGTACTTC. Encoded protein: CASSLGRFYEQYF. Based on the CDR3 plus reference TRBV11-2 and TRBJ2-7, the full variable domain is EAGVAQSPRYKIIEKRQSVAFWCNPISGHATLYWYQQILGQGPKLLIQFQNNGVVDDSQLPKDRFSAERLKGVDSTLKIQPAKLEDSAVYLCASSLGRFYEQYFGPGTRLTVT.

The gene calls are TRBV24-1 and TRBJ1-5; 7 nucleotides align to TRBD1. CDR1 is KGHDR and CDR2 is SFDVKD in the germline V gene. This CDR3 region has 15 residues. Trimming removed 11 bases from V and 1 base from J; junction bases left unmatched: 10. CDR3 residues: CASSLMGQSNQPQHF. The CDR3 DNA reads TGTGCCAGCAGCCTCATGGGACAGAGCAATCAGCCCCAGCATTTT.

This sequence joins TRBV7-2 and TRBJ2-3; no firm D call. This CDR3 is built from 12 residues. Germline V gives CDR1 SGHTA, CDR2 FQGNSA. V was pared by 4 bases and J by 9 bases, with 11 bases between. The CDR3 is CASSSNSQTQYF. The CDR3 nucleotides read TGTGCCAGCAGCTCCAACTCCCAGACGCAGTATTTT. The variable domain in full, completed from reference TRBV7-2 and TRBJ2-3, reads GAGVSQSPSNKVTEKGKDVELRCDPISGHTALYWYRQSLGQGLEFLIYFQGNSAPDKSGLPSDRFSAERTGGSVSTLTIQRTQQEDSAVYLCASSSNSQTQYFGPGTRLTVL.

The J gene is TRBJ2-3, the V gene TRBV7-3; TRBD2 aligns across 11 bases. The trim removed 5 bases at V and 5 bases at J, leaving 0 bases unmatched. Germline V gene lookup returns CDR1 SGHTA and CDR2 FQGTGA. The CDR3 loop spans 13 amino acids. The CDR3 loop is CASSGLAGDTQYF. The CDR3 coding sequence is TGTGCCAGCAGCGGACTAGCGGGAGATACGCAGTATTTT.

The V gene is TRBV20-1, the J gene TRBJ2-7; D ambiguous. The CDR3 has 14 residues. Trimming took 0 bases from V and 2 from J, leaving 11 bases between them. Germline V gene sequence: CDR1 DFQATT, CDR2 SNEGSKA (reference sequence). In DNA, the CDR3 is TGCAGTGCTAGAGATTCAGGCCAACCCTACGAGCAGTACTTC. Amino acid sequence: CSARDSGQPYEQYF.

This clonotype was seen repeatedly, ten times or more. The chain is built from TRBV9 and TRBJ2-1, with D perhaps TRBD2 (5 bases). V lost 3 bases and J 9 bases, leaving 19 bases between the germline ends. The CDR3 covers 15 residues. The V gene's germline CDR1 is SGDLS and CDR2 YYNGEE. The CDR3 DNA sequence: TGTGCCAGCAGCGCCCCTGAGGATCCGGCGGGTGAGCAGTTCTTC. It specifies CASSAPEDPAGEQFF.

This clonotype has only a few counts. The chain links TRBV2 to TRBJ2-6; a possible D gene is TRBD1 (6 bases). The CDR3 is 14 residues long. The V end was cut by 6 bases, the J end by 0 bases, with 6 bases between. Looked up from germline, CDR1 is SNHLY and CDR2 is FYNNEI. The CDR3 DNA sequence: TGTGCCAGCAGACAGGGCTCTGGGGCCAACGTCCTGACTTTC. Protein: CASRQGSGANVLTF.

This clonotype was found a few times. The V call is TRBV20-1, the J call TRBJ2-7; no clear D. The CDR3 extends over 13 amino acids. The ends were cut back, 1 base at V and 3 bases at J, with 10 bases in the middle. Germline CDR1 and CDR2: DFQATT and SNEGSKA (reference sequence). The CDR3, as DNA: TGCAGTGCTAGAGGAAGTACGAGCTACGAGCAGTACTTC. Translating it yields CSARGSTSYEQYF.

The chain uses TRBV7-9 and TRBJ1-2; maybe TRBD1 (5 bases). Trimming removed 0 bases from V and 6 bases from J, with 8 bases in between. CDR1 and CDR2 from the germline V gene are SEHNR and FQNEAQ (reference sequence). This CDR3 is built from 13 residues. The CDR3 region is CASSLAGVDGYTF. In DNA, the CDR3 is TGTGCCAGCAGCTTAGCGGGGGTCGATGGCTACACCTTC.

The chain is built from TRBV5-1 and TRBJ2-3; a possible D gene is TRBD1 (5 bases). Germline V gene sequence: CDR1 SGHRS, CDR2 YFSETQ. The CDR3 runs 15 residues. V dropped 4 bases and J dropped 1 base, with 13 bases sitting between them. This CDR3 reads CASSPPATGTDTQYF. The CDR3 coding sequence is TGCGCCAGCAGCCCGCCAGCGACAGGCACAGATACGCAGTATTTT.

This chain links TRBV20-1 with TRBJ2-1; 13 bases are shared with TRBD2. The CDR3 length is 14 residues. Germline V gene lookup returns CDR1 DFQATT and CDR2 SNEGSKA (reference sequence). With 4 bases clipped from V and 8 bases from J, the junction kept 5 bases outside the gene matches. CDR3 nucleotides: TGCAGTGCTAAGGGACTAGCGGGAAACTATGAGCAGTTCTTC. It specifies CSAKGLAGNYEQFF.

This clonotype was picked up a small number of times. The V gene is TRBV10-3, the J gene TRBJ2-3, with 7 bases matching TRBD2. Germline CDR1 reads ENHRY; CDR2 reads SYGVKD. The CDR3 sequence is 13 residues long. V lost 0 bases to trimming and J lost 9 bases; unmatched junction nucleotides: 3. The CDR3 reads CAISESGRETQYF. In nucleotides, the CDR3 is TGTGCCATCAGTGAGTCAGGGCGGGAGACGCAGTATTTT.

This clonotype has at least ten counts. The chain links TRBV9 to TRBJ2-3; D remains ambiguous. CDR1 SGDLS and CDR2 YYNGEE come from the germline V gene. V lost 3 bases and J 14 bases, leaving 19 bases between the germline ends. The CDR3 contains 13 residues. The CDR3 DNA reads as TGTGCCAGCAGCGCCCCACCGGGCCTCGAACTGTATTTT. Its protein product is CASSAPPGLELYF.

The chain links TRBV10-1 to TRBJ2-3, with 7 bases aligning to TRBD2. Germline lookup yields CDR1 WNHNN and CDR2 SYGVQD (reference sequence). V trimming: 1 base; J trimming: 4 bases; junction bases outside the gene matches: 5. The CDR3 is 15 amino acids. The CDR3 DNA reads as TGCGCCAGCAGTGAGTTCGGGGAGGGTGCAGATACGCAGTATTTT. Translation gives CASSEFGEGADTQYF.

The gene calls are TRBV7-2 and TRBJ1-2, with a possible D match to TRBD1 (6 bases). The V and J ends lost 1 base and 3 bases respectively, with 15 bases between them. This CDR3 is built from 16 residues. The V gene's germline CDR1 is SGHTA and CDR2 FQGNSA. The CDR3, as DNA: TGTGCCAGCAGCTTAGGGGGGCAGCGGGTGCACTATGGCTACACCTTC. This sequence encodes CASSLGGQRVHYGYTF.